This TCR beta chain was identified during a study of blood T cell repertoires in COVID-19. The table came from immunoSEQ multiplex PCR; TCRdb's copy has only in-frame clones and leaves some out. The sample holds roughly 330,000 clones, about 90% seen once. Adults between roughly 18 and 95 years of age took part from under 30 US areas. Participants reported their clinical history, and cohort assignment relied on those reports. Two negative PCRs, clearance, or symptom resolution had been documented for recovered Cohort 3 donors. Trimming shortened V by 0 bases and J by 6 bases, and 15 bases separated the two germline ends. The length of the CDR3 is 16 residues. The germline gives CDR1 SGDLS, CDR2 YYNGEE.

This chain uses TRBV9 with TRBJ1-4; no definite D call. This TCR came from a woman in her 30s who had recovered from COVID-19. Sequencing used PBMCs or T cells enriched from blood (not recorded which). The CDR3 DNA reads TGTGCCAGCAGCGTAGGAAACAGTTTCGCAGATGAAAAACTGTTTTTT. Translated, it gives CASSVGNSFADEKLFF.